The 22 T cell receptor beta chains below come from one sample, sequenced in a study of memory CD4+ T cells and cytomegalovirus serostatus. The sort gate was single viable CD3+CD4+CD8-CD45RO+ cells for memory CD4+ T cells. Some clones are missing from TCRdb's copy, which holds only in-frame ones; the method was immunoSEQ multiplex PCR. The sample holds about 47,000 clones, 60% to 80% seen once. The sequencing input was memory CD4+ T cells from blood. These receptors originate from an adult in good health and CMV-seropositive.

The J gene is TRBJ1-1, the V gene TRBV18, with D unclear. This CDR3 comprises 15 residues. Germline values: CDR1 KGHSH, CDR2 LQKENI. The ends were cut back, 3 bases at V and 1 base at J, with 12 bases in the middle. In nucleotides, the CDR3 is TGTGCCAGCTCACCTATCGCCGCGGAGAACACTGAAGCTTTCTTT. It translates to CASSPIAAENTEAFF.

V gene TRBV27 combines with J gene TRBJ1-1, with D perhaps TRBD1 (6 bases). CDR3 length equals 16 residues. CDR1 is MNHEY and CDR2 is SMNVEV in the germline V gene (reference sequence). Trimming stripped 5 bases from V and 4 bases from J, with 20 bases between. The CDR3 reads CASSPSRGAEGTEAFF. For the CDR3, the DNA is TGTGCCAGCAGTCCCTCCCGGGGGGCCGAAGGCACTGAAGCTTTCTTT.

Only a few counts were recorded for this clone. This chain links TRBV9 with TRBJ2-1; possible D gene TRBD1, 7 bases. The germline CDR1 and CDR2 sequences are SGDLS and YYNGEE. With 0 bases removed from V and 1 base from J, the gap between germline ends came to 11 bases. The CDR3 runs 16 residues. CDR3 protein: CASSVVEGASYNEQFF. DNA for the CDR3: TGTGCCAGCAGCGTAGTGGAGGGGGCGTCCTACAATGAGCAGTTCTTC. The entire variable domain, with the rest obtained from reference TRBV9 and TRBJ2-1, is as follows: DSGVTQTPKHLITATGQRVTLRCSPRSGDLSVYWYQQSLDQGLQFLIQYYNGEERAKGNILERFSAQQFPDLHSELNLSSLELGDSALYFCASSVVEGASYNEQFFGPGTRLTVL.

V usage is TRBV10-1 and J usage is TRBJ2-1, with TRBD2 matching over 7 bases. J gave up 4 bases and V 5 bases, and 5 bases lay outside the gene matches. Per the germline V gene, CDR1 is WNHNN and CDR2 is SYGVQD (reference sequence). The CDR3 totals 14 residues. CDR3 in DNA: TGCGCCAGCAGTTCCAGCGGGGAATACAATGAGCAGTTCTTC. It codes for CASSSSGEYNEQFF.

The gene calls are TRBV4-2 and TRBJ2-5; the match to TRBD2 covers 8 bases. Germline CDR1 LGHNA, CDR2 YNFKEQ. V shed 1 base, J shed 5 bases, and the junction held 9 bases outside the gene matches. The CDR3 has 16 residues. The CDR3 reads CASSQVFAGGEETQYF. CDR3 nucleotide sequence: TGTGCCAGCAGCCAAGTGTTTGCGGGGGGTGAGGAGACCCAGTACTTC.

The count of this clone is one. V gene TRBV5-1 combines with J gene TRBJ2-3; 11 bases align to TRBD2. This CDR3 contains 18 residues. From germline, CDR1 is SGHRS and CDR2 YFSETQ. Trimming took 1 base from V and 0 from J; bases not matched to a gene: 7. The CDR3 DNA reads as TGCGCCAGCAGCTTGATGCTAGCGGGGGGCCAAAGCACAGATACGCAGTATTTT. Translation gives CASSLMLAGGQSTDTQYF.

The chain carries TRBV6-1 and TRBJ1-6, with D uncertain. Germline V lookup: CDR1 MNHNS, CDR2 SASEGT. The CDR3 loop spans 17 amino acids. V was shortened by 1 base and J by 0 bases, with 10 bases between the two germline ends. Written as DNA, the CDR3 is TGTGCCAGCAGTGAAGATACTGCTGCCTCCTATAATTCACCCCTCCACTTT. Translation gives CASSEDTAASYNSPLHF.

This clone was seen a few times. V is TRBV4-1 and J is TRBJ1-4, with unresolved D. Germline V gene sequence: CDR1 MGHRA, CDR2 YSYEKL. V lost 7 bases and J lost 5, with 17 bases in between. There are 15 residues in the CDR3. The CDR3 loop is CASKPLGLPNEKLFF. The CDR3 DNA follows: TGCGCCAGCAAACCTCTAGGACTGCCGAATGAAAAACTGTTTTTT.

This chain uses TRBV4-1 with TRBJ1-6; D remains ambiguous. Trimming removed 5 bases at V and 5 bases at J, with 10 bases between. Germline-derived CDR1 and CDR2 are MGHRA and YSYEKL. This CDR3 is built from 14 residues. The CDR3 sequence: CASSTGNHNSPLHF. CDR3 nucleotide sequence: TGCGCCAGCAGCACCGGGAATCATAATTCACCCCTCCACTTT.

Here the CDR3 DNA reads TGTGCCAGCAGTTACGACCCAGACTCTGGAAACACCATATATTTT. Its protein is CASSYDPDSGNTIYF. The chain carries TRBV6-5 and TRBJ1-3; no clear D. V gave up 2 bases and J gave up 0 bases, with 8 bases separating them. There are 15 residues in the CDR3. The germline V gene has CDR1 MNHEY and CDR2 SVGAGI.

The chain carries TRBV6-5 and TRBJ2-5; TRBD2 matches at 8 bases. Trimming removed 5 bases from V and 4 bases from J; junction bases left unmatched: 6. This CDR3 has 14 residues. Germline lookup yields CDR1 MNHEY and CDR2 SVGAGI. DNA of the CDR3: TGTGCCAGCAGTACTTTCGGGGGGGGAGAGACCCAGTACTTC. This codes for CASSTFGGGETQYF.

The rearrangement joins TRBV14 to TRBJ2-7; D possibly uses TRBD1 or TRBD2 (5 bases each). The CDR3 extends over 15 amino acids. CDR1 SGHDN and CDR2 FVKESK come from the germline V gene. The V end lost 1 base, the J end lost 0 bases, and 10 bases lay between the germline ends. CDR3 loop: CASSQGLGDSYEQYF. The CDR3 DNA sequence: TGTGCCAGCAGCCAAGGATTGGGGGACTCCTACGAGCAGTACTTC. Supplemented by reference TRBV14 and TRBJ2-7, the full variable domain reads EAGVTQFPSHSVIEKGQTVTLRCDPISGHDNLYWYRRVMGKEIKFLLHFVKESKQDESGMPNNRFLAERTGGTYSTLKVQPAELEDSGVYFCASSQGLGDSYEQYFGPGTRLTVT.

V is TRBV5-1 and J is TRBJ2-3; D may be TRBD1 (6 bases). Trimming pared 4 bases from V and 3 bases from J, leaving 18 bases between. The CDR3 length is 16 residues. In germline, CDR1 is SGHRS, CDR2 YFSETQ. CDR3 nucleotides: TGCGCCAGCAGCGCGCAGGGGACGCCTCAAACAGATACGCAGTATTTT. Protein: CASSAQGTPQTDTQYF.

The CDR3 bases are TGTGCCATCAGTGAGGGGCGCCCGGACGCCTACGAGCAGTACTTC. This translates into CAISEGRPDAYEQYF. V usage is TRBV10-3 and J usage is TRBJ2-7, with no clear D. CDR1 and CDR2 from the germline V gene are ENHRY and SYGVKD. The CDR3 has 15 amino acids. The V end was cut by 2 bases, the J end by 2 bases, with 13 bases between.

The V gene is TRBV6-1, the J gene TRBJ1-5; the match to TRBD1 covers 7 bases. J lost 7 bases, V lost 4 bases, and 7 bases had no gene match. The CDR3 extends over 14 amino acids. The V gene's germline CDR1 is MNHNS and CDR2 SASEGT. CDR3 nucleotide sequence: TGTGCCAGCAGTGTTGGAGGGGGCGTGCAGCCCCAGCATTTT. Translating gives CASSVGGGVQPQHF.

This clone was counted only a few times. The rearrangement joins TRBV21-1 to TRBJ1-4. TRBV21-1 is a pseudogene locus. The CDR3 is made up of 15 amino acids. The CDR3 DNA reads TGTGCCAGCAGCGCAACGCGCGGATATAATGAAAAACTGTTTTTT. It is translated as CASSATRGYNEKLFF.

In regard to this clone: Other DNA variants within this sample encode the same CDR3. CDR3 in amino acids: CASGGSYGYTF. CDR3 coding DNA: TGTGCCAGCGGGGGGTCCTATGGCTACACCTTC. The chain couples TRBV7-9 to TRBJ1-2, with D perhaps TRBD1 (5 bases). The CDR3 sequence is 11 residues long. From germline, CDR1 is SEHNR and CDR2 FQNEAQ (reference sequence). The ends were cut back, 8 bases at V and 4 bases at J, with 8 bases in the middle.

This chain connects TRBV2 to TRBJ2-2; D remains ambiguous. The length of the CDR3 is 11 residues. V was cut by 8 bases and J by 3 bases, with 4 bases left in between. The V gene's germline CDR1 is SNHLY and CDR2 FYNNEI. The CDR3: CASGYTGELFF. Written as DNA, the CDR3 is TGTGCCAGCGGGTACACCGGGGAGCTGTTTTTT.

V usage is TRBV28 and J usage is TRBJ2-7, with 10 bases that match TRBD2. The CDR3 spans 16 residues. Germline V CDR1 and CDR2: MDHEN, SYDVKM. J was trimmed by 2 bases and V by 5 bases; bases with no gene match: 9. The DNA for the CDR3 is TGTGCCAGCAGTCCAACCACTAGCGGGGTCACCTACGAGCAGTACTTC. Translating it yields CASSPTTSGVTYEQYF.

This chain links TRBV2 with TRBJ1-5; D may be TRBD1 (5 bases). Germline assignment: CDR1 SNHLY and CDR2 FYNNEI. Trimming left V 8 bases short and J 9 bases short, with 17 bases between. This CDR3 has 13 amino acids. The CDR3 loop reads CASEWGRDMPQHF. CDR3 coding DNA: TGTGCCAGCGAATGGGGCAGGGATATGCCCCAGCATTTT.

J is TRBJ1-1 and V is TRBV6-6, with D unclear. The CDR3 has 11 amino acids. Germline values: CDR1 MNHNY, CDR2 SVGAGI (reference sequence). Trimming took 5 bases from V and 1 from J, leaving 2 bases between them. The CDR3 sequence: CASSRNTEAFF. The DNA of the CDR3 is TGTGCCAGCAGTAGGAACACTGAAGCTTTCTTT.

The V and J genes are TRBV4-2 and TRBJ2-3, with TRBD2 identical over 7 bases. Trimming cost V 2 bases and J 4 bases; bases outside gene matches: 6. Germline CDR1 is LGHNA and CDR2 is YNFKEQ. This CDR3 comprises 15 residues. The CDR3 DNA follows: TGTGCCAGCAGCCAAAACATGGGGAGGGCAGATACGCAGTATTTT. Translating gives CASSQNMGRADTQYF.